A selection of T cell receptor beta chains follows, all from one sample in a study of cytomegalovirus exposure and HLA in healthy donors. Clones were read by immunoSEQ multiplex PCR, and TCRdb kept only the in-frame ones, dropping some. The sample lists approximately 160,000 clones, roughly nine tenths occurring once. The specimen was PBMCs. Every receptor here comes from a woman aged 25 to 39 in good health and CMV-seronegative. CDR3s include the opening cysteine and the closing phenylalanine or tryptophan. Each record gives: D gene, V gene, J gene, clone size, CDR3 DNA, CDR3 protein. The D gene is left open where the match is weak. Only part of the rows carry a size: once, few, many, or a class if the clone is expanded.

-	TRBV7-6	TRBJ2-3	-	TGTGCCAGCAGCTCCCTTGGGGGCCTATCAGATACGCAGTATTTT	CASSSLGGLSDTQYF
-	TRBV6-6	TRBJ2-7	-	TGTGCCAGCAGTTACTCAGCCAAGGTATACGAGCAGTACTTC	CASSYSAKVYEQYF
TRBD1	TRBV27	TRBJ1-1	-	TGTGCCAGCAGCCGAGGGACAGGGGGTTCGAACACTGAAGCTTTCTTT	CASSRGTGGSNTEAFF
-	TRBV2	TRBJ1-1	-	TGTGCCAGCACCACATGGGGGGAGAGGGACACTGAAGCTTTCTTT	CASTTWGERDTEAFF
-	TRBV29-1	TRBJ2-5	-	TGCAGCGTTGAAGAAGGGGCTCGGGTCACGGGATCCCTACAAGAGACCCAGTACTTC	CSVEEGARVTGSLQETQYF
-	TRBV5-1	TRBJ2-2	-	TGCGCCAGCAGCTCTAACACCGGGGAGCTGTTTTTT	CASSSNTGELFF
-	TRBV6-5	TRBJ2-1	-	TGTGCCAGCAGTTACGGGCGGGGGCCCTACAATGAGCAGTTCTTC	CASSYGRGPYNEQFF
-	TRBV7-6	TRBJ2-2	-	TGTGCCAGCAGCTTGGAAAGCGGTGGAACCGGGGAGCTGTTTTTT	CASSLESGGTGELFF
-	TRBV5-4	TRBJ1-1	-	TGTGCCAGCAGCGAACAGGTTATGAACACTGAAGCTTTCTTT	CASSEQVMNTEAFF
-	TRBV6-5	TRBJ2-5	-	TGTGCCAGCAGTTACCAGGGCCACCAAGAGACCCAGTACTTC	CASSYQGHQETQYF
-	TRBV11-2	TRBJ2-6	once	TGTGCCAGCAGCTTATACCCCGGATCTGGGGCCAACGTCCTGACTTTC	CASSLYPGSGANVLTF
TRBD2	TRBV11-3	TRBJ2-3	-	TGTGCCAGCAGCAGAGGGACTAGCGCCACAGATACGCAGTATTTT	CASSRGTSATDTQYF
-	TRBV7-9	TRBJ1-2	-	TGTGCCAGCAGCTTGGGGTCAGGGGATGGCTACACCTTC	CASSLGSGDGYTF
-	TRBV7-2	TRBJ1-3	-	TGTGCCAGCAGCTTTGGGCAAGCTTACGGAAACACCATATATTTT	CASSFGQAYGNTIYF
-	TRBV30	TRBJ1-1	-	TGTGCCTGGCAGCTCCAGGGTGAAGCTTTCTTT	CAWQLQGEAFF